Listed below are T cell receptor beta chains from one sample, sequenced in a study of blood T cell repertoires in COVID-19. The data were produced by immunoSEQ multiplex PCR, yet TCRdb's version contains in-frame clones alone and is incomplete. Among fewer than 450,000 clones listed, about 88% were seen once. The specimen was PBMCs or T cells enriched from blood (not recorded which). The receptors derive from a woman aged 25 to 45 who had recovered from COVID-19. CDR3s include the opening cysteine and the closing phenylalanine or tryptophan. The D gene is left open where the match is weak. A clone size is listed for some rows: how often the clone was seen (once, few, many), or a class if it is expanded.

J gene: TRBJ2-2; D gene: .; clone size: .; V gene: TRBV28; CDR3 DNA: TGTGCCAGCATGAGCAGGGAGGACACCGGGGAGCTGTTTTTT; CDR3 protein: CASMSREDTGELFF
J gene: TRBJ2-1; D gene: TRBD2; clone size: .; V gene: TRBV6-2/TRBV6-3; CDR3 DNA: TGTGCCAGCAGTCAGGGCCGGGGGGAGTTCTTC; CDR3 protein: CASSQGRGEFF
J gene: TRBJ1-2; D gene: TRBD1; clone size: .; V gene: TRBV7-9; CDR3 DNA: TGTGCCAGCAGCTTAGGGGGACAGGGAGGGAACTATGGCTACACCTTC; CDR3 protein: CASSLGGQGGNYGYTF
J gene: TRBJ2-5; D gene: .; clone size: .; V gene: TRBV7-8; CDR3 DNA: TGTGCCAGCAGCTTAGGGGGTTCGGGGTTGGGTGAGACCCAGTACTTC; CDR3 protein: CASSLGGSGLGETQYF
J gene: TRBJ1-6; D gene: .; clone size: .; V gene: TRBV3-1/TRBV3-2; CDR3 DNA: TGTGCCAGCACAGACGTGGGGGGAAATTCACCCCTCCACTTT; CDR3 protein: CASTDVGGNSPLHF
J gene: TRBJ2-7; D gene: .; clone size: .; V gene: TRBV11-2; CDR3 DNA: TGTGCCAGCAGCGTCGCCTACGAGCAGTACTTC; CDR3 protein: CASSVAYEQYF
J gene: TRBJ1-5; D gene: TRBD1; clone size: .; V gene: TRBV27; CDR3 DNA: TGTGCCAGCAGTTTAGGACAGGGCAATCAGCCCCAGCATTTT; CDR3 protein: CASSLGQGNQPQHF
J gene: TRBJ1-5; D gene: TRBD1; clone size: .; V gene: TRBV6-1; CDR3 DNA: TGTGCCAGCAGTGAAACAGGGGGTAGACCCCAGCATTTT; CDR3 protein: CASSETGGRPQHF
J gene: TRBJ2-1; D gene: .; clone size: .; V gene: TRBV7-9; CDR3 DNA: TGTGCCAGCAGCTTAGTGGGCCGGACACAATATAACTACAATGAGCAGTTCTTC; CDR3 protein: CASSLVGRTQYNYNEQFF
J gene: TRBJ1-1; D gene: .; clone size: .; V gene: TRBV13; CDR3 DNA: TGTGCCAGCAGCTTAGGCCTTATTAGGTACGGGACAAGGAACACTGAAGCTTTCTTT; CDR3 protein: CASSLGLIRYGTRNTEAFF
J gene: TRBJ2-5; D gene: TRBD1; clone size: .; V gene: TRBV30; CDR3 DNA: TGTGCCTGGAGCGGGACAGGTCAAGAGACCCAGTACTTC; CDR3 protein: CAWSGTGQETQYF
J gene: TRBJ2-5; D gene: .; clone size: .; V gene: TRBV7-9; CDR3 DNA: TGTGCCAGCAGCCAAGGGGGTCGGGGTCCGCAAGAGACCCAGTACTTC; CDR3 protein: CASSQGGRGPQETQYF
J gene: TRBJ2-2; D gene: TRBD1; clone size: .; V gene: TRBV24-1; CDR3 DNA: TGTGCCACCAGTGATTGGGACAGGTCCACCGGGGAGCTGTTTTTT; CDR3 protein: CATSDWDRSTGELFF
J gene: TRBJ2-7; D gene: .; clone size: .; V gene: TRBV4-3; CDR3 DNA: TGCGCCAGCAGCCAGGTGGGGGGGCTCGACGAGCAGTACTTC; CDR3 protein: CASSQVGGLDEQYF
J gene: TRBJ2-7; D gene: .; clone size: once; V gene: TRBV29-1; CDR3 DNA: TGCAGCGTTGAAGATTGGCCAACCTCCTACGAGCAGTACTTC; CDR3 protein: CSVEDWPTSYEQYF
J gene: TRBJ2-1; D gene: TRBD1; clone size: few; V gene: TRBV28; CDR3 DNA: TGTGCCAGCAGTCCCCATACAGGGGGGTCCTACAATGAGCAGTTCTTC; CDR3 protein: CASSPHTGGSYNEQFF
J gene: TRBJ1-2; D gene: TRBD1; clone size: .; V gene: TRBV9; CDR3 DNA: TGTGCCAGCAGCGGGGGACAGCAACTCTATGGCTACACCTTC; CDR3 protein: CASSGGQQLYGYTF
J gene: TRBJ1-2; D gene: TRBD1; clone size: .; V gene: TRBV29-1; CDR3 DNA: TGCAGCGTTGTTGGGACAGGGGGTTTGCGCGGCTACACCTTC; CDR3 protein: CSVVGTGGLRGYTF
J gene: TRBJ1-3; D gene: TRBD1; clone size: .; V gene: TRBV30; CDR3 DNA: TGTGCCCGGGGGACAGGCAACTCTGGAAACACCATATATTTT; CDR3 protein: CARGTGNSGNTIYF
J gene: TRBJ1-1; D gene: .; clone size: .; V gene: TRBV5-6; CDR3 DNA: TGTGCCAGCAGCTTGTCGGGACTAGCCGAAGCTTTCTTT; CDR3 protein: CASSLSGLAEAFF
J gene: TRBJ2-1; D gene: .; clone size: once; V gene: TRBV2; CDR3 DNA: TGTGCCAGCATATACTTAGAGGTCAATGAGCAGTTCTTC; CDR3 protein: CASIYLEVNEQFF
J gene: TRBJ1-1; D gene: .; clone size: .; V gene: TRBV9; CDR3 DNA: TGTGCCAGCAGCGCCGATACAGAGAACACTGAAGCTTTCTTT; CDR3 protein: CASSADTENTEAFF
J gene: TRBJ1-2; D gene: .; clone size: .; V gene: TRBV28; CDR3 DNA: TGTGCCAGCAGTCCAACCAGGGTTTATGGCTACACCTTC; CDR3 protein: CASSPTRVYGYTF